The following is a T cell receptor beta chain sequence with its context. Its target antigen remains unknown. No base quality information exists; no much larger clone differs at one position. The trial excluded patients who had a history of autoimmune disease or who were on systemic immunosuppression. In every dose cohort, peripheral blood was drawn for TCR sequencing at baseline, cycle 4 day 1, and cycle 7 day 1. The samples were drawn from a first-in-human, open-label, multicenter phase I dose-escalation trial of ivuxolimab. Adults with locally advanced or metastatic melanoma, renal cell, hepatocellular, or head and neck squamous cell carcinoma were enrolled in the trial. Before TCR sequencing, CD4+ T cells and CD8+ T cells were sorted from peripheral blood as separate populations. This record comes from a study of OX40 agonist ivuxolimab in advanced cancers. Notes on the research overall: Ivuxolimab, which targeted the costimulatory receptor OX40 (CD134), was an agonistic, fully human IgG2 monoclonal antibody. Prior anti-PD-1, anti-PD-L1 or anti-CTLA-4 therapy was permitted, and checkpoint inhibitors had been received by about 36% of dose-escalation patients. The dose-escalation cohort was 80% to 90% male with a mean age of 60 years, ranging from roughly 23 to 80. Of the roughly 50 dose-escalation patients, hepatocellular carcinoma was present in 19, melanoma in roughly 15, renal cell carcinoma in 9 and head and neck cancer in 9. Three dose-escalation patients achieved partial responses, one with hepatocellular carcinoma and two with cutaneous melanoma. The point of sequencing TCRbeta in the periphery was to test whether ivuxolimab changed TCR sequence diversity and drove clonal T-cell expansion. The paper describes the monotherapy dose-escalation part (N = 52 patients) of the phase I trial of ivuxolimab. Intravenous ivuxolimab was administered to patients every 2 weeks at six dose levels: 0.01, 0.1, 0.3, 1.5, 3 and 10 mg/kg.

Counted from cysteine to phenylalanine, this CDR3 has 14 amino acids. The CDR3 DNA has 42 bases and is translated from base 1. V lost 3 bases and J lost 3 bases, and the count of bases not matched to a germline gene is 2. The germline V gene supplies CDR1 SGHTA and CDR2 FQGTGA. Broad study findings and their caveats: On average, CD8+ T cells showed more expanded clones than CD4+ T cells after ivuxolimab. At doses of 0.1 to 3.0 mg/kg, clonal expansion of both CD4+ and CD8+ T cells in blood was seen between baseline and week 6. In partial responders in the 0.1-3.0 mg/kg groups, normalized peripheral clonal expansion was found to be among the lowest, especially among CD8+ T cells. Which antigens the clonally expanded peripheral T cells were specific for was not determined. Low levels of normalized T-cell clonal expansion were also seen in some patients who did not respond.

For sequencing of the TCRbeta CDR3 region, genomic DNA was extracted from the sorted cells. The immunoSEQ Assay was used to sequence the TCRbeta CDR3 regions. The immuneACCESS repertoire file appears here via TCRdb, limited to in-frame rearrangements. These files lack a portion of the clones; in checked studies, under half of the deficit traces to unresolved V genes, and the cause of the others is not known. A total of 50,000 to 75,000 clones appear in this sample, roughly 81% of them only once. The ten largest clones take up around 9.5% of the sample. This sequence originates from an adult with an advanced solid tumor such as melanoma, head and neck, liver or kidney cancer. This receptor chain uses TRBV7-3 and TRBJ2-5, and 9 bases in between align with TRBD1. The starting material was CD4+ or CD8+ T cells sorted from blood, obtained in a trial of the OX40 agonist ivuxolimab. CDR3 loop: CASSLGTGKETQYF. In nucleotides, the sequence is TGTGCCAGCAGCTTGGGGACAGGGAAAGAGACCCAGTACTTC.